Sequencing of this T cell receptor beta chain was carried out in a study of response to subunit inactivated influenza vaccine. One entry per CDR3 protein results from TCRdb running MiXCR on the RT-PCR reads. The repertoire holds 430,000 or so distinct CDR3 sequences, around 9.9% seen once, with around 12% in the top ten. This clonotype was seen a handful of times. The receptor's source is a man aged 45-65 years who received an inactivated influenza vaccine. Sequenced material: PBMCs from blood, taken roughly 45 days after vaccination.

DNA of the CDR3: TGTGCCAGCAGTTTGTGGGGGCTAACGAACACCGGGGAGCTGTTTTTT. It translates to CASSLWGLTNTGELFF. The chain links TRBV28 to TRBJ2-2; TRBD1 might be the D (6 bases). The germline V gene encodes CDR1 MDHEN and CDR2 SYDVKM. V lost 3 bases and J lost 0, with 11 bases in between. The CDR3 contains 16 residues.